This T cell receptor beta chain originates from a study of blood T cell repertoires in COVID-19. Across the study: Samples of COVID-19 (acute and convalescent) were obtained from the United States, Italy and Spain. Sources were T cells, B-cell-depleted T cells, or PBMCs; the material itself was cDNA or gDNA.

Germline CDR1 and CDR2: LGHDT and YNNKEL (reference sequence). Trimming removed 1 base from V and 7 bases from J; junction bases left unmatched: 22. The CDR3 sequence is 20 residues long. How the authors handled the data: Amplified reference gene primers provided the basis for estimating nucleated cell counts. Clones were sequenced by immunoSEQ multiplex PCR, and TCRdb holds only the in-frame ones, with some missing. The D gene and trimming were derived from the DNA, and the V and J assignments and clone size from that table. Among roughly 190,000 clones, 80% to 95% were seen once, and the ten largest hold roughly 0.56%.

The source is a man aged 45-65 years with acute or convalescent COVID-19. The rearrangement links TRBV3-1 (or the pseudogene TRBV3-2) to TRBJ2-1; 7 bases align to TRBD2. The sample taken for sequencing was peripheral blood. The CDR3 reads CASSQAAQGVAGRLGNEQFF. CDR3 bases: TGTGCCAGCAGCCAAGCCGCGCAGGGAGTAGCGGGTAGACTTGGGAATGAGCAGTTCTTC.